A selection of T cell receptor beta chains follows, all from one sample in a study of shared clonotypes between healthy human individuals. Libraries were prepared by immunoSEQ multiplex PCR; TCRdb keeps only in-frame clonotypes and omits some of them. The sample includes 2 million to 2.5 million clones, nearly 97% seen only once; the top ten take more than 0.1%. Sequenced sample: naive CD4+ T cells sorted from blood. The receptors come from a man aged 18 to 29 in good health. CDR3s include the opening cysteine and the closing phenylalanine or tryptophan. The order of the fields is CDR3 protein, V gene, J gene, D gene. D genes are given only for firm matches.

CDR3: CASSLHRGPGNTIYF
V: TRBV5-1
J: TRBJ1-3
D: NA

CDR3: CASSQDLWGTATNEKLFF
V: TRBV4-2
J: TRBJ1-4
D: NA

CDR3: CASTRSSGIRETQYF
V: TRBV6-1
J: TRBJ2-5
D: TRBD2

CDR3: CASSYGTGGYGYTF
V: TRBV6-5
J: TRBJ1-2
D: TRBD1

CDR3: CASSSRSSGNTIYF
V: TRBV28
J: TRBJ1-3
D: NA

CDR3: CAISESGETQYF
V: TRBV10-3
J: TRBJ2-5
D: NA

CDR3: CAISESGRMGETQYF
V: TRBV10-3
J: TRBJ2-5
D: TRBD2

CDR3: CAISGQAGYEQYF
V: TRBV10-3
J: TRBJ2-7
D: NA

CDR3: CASSLSGGAHEQYF
V: TRBV28
J: TRBJ2-7
D: TRBD2

CDR3: CASSETGGHEKLFF
V: TRBV10-2
J: TRBJ1-4
D: TRBD1

CDR3: CASSLSGEKLFF
V: TRBV7-9
J: TRBJ1-4
D: NA

CDR3: CASSPRTSGGETQYF
V: TRBV4-1
J: TRBJ2-5
D: TRBD2

CDR3: CARSEWTGVGANVLTF
V: TRBV30
J: TRBJ2-6
D: TRBD1

CDR3: CASRGSDTQYF
V: TRBV7-8
J: TRBJ2-3
D: NA

CDR3: CASSELGGDYNSPLHF
V: TRBV2
J: TRBJ1-6
D: NA

CDR3: CASSYLTGTDGYTF
V: TRBV6-5
J: TRBJ1-2
D: TRBD1

CDR3: CASSLMGANNSPLHF
V: TRBV28
J: TRBJ1-6
D: NA

CDR3: CASSISHGQSGGYTF
V: TRBV19
J: TRBJ1-2
D: NA

CDR3: CASSDRDRGKTGYEQYF
V: TRBV5-4
J: TRBJ2-7
D: TRBD1

CDR3: CASSTSFSGLDNEQFF
V: TRBV4-3
J: TRBJ2-1
D: NA

CDR3: CASRRHSDTEAFF
V: TRBV5-1
J: TRBJ1-1
D: NA

CDR3: CAISDGTQSPYEQYF
V: TRBV10-3
J: TRBJ2-7
D: NA

CDR3: CASSRGQETQYF
V: TRBV5-6
J: TRBJ2-5
D: NA

CDR3: CASSARWGGYTF
V: TRBV9
J: TRBJ1-2
D: NA

CDR3: CASRPGQGRSPLHF
V: TRBV5-4
J: TRBJ1-6
D: TRBD1

CDR3: CASSHGTSGGFYEQYF
V: TRBV4-1
J: TRBJ2-7
D: TRBD2

CDR3: CASSAGETQYF
V: TRBV18
J: TRBJ2-5
D: NA

CDR3: CASSGQTGQGITGELFF
V: TRBV10-1
J: TRBJ2-2
D: TRBD1

CDR3: CASSLIAGNTGELFF
V: TRBV5-1
J: TRBJ2-2
D: TRBD2

CDR3: CASSRAVGRQETQYF
V: TRBV7-2
J: TRBJ2-5
D: NA

CDR3: CASRKDRLNTGAFF
V: TRBV4-3
J: TRBJ1-1
D: TRBD1

CDR3: CACCSYNSPLHF
V: TRBV6-6
J: TRBJ1-6
D: NA

CDR3: CSVQTGAYEQYF
V: TRBV29-1
J: TRBJ2-7
D: TRBD1

CDR3: CASSLWGAYNEQFF
V: TRBV7-3
J: TRBJ2-1
D: NA

CDR3: CASSLGMGWGWGF
V: TRBV7-9
J: TRBJ2-7
D: NA

CDR3: CASSVGLTGKGGYTF
V: TRBV9
J: TRBJ1-2
D: NA

CDR3: CASSYWPPTGELFF
V: TRBV27
J: TRBJ2-2
D: NA

CDR3: CASSVADRVKETQYF
V: TRBV9
J: TRBJ2-5
D: TRBD1

CDR3: CASSSRDRTEAFF
V: TRBV5-4
J: TRBJ1-1
D: TRBD1

CDR3: CASSPTGRKEVGELFF
V: TRBV21-1
J: TRBJ2-2
D: NA

CDR3: CASSYGGNTIYF
V: TRBV6-6
J: TRBJ1-3
D: NA

CDR3: CAISPGPNGRAFF
V: TRBV10-3
J: TRBJ1-1
D: NA

CDR3: CASARITVNTEAFF
V: TRBV6-1
J: TRBJ1-1
D: NA

CDR3: CASSLRTVQHQPQHF
V: TRBV5-6
J: TRBJ1-5
D: NA

CDR3: CAWSVGGSLATNEKLFF
V: TRBV30
J: TRBJ1-4
D: NA

CDR3: CAWRSYNEQFF
V: TRBV30
J: TRBJ2-1
D: NA

CDR3: CASNQAGGSYEQYF
V: TRBV6-5
J: TRBJ2-7
D: TRBD2

CDR3: CASSSIQGEKAFF
V: TRBV5-1
J: TRBJ1-1
D: NA

CDR3: CASRRDSNYEQYF
V: TRBV6-1
J: TRBJ2-7
D: TRBD1

CDR3: CASSVDMNTEAFF
V: TRBV11-2
J: TRBJ1-1
D: NA

CDR3: CASSLEGGLAKNIQYF
V: TRBV11-2
J: TRBJ2-4
D: TRBD1